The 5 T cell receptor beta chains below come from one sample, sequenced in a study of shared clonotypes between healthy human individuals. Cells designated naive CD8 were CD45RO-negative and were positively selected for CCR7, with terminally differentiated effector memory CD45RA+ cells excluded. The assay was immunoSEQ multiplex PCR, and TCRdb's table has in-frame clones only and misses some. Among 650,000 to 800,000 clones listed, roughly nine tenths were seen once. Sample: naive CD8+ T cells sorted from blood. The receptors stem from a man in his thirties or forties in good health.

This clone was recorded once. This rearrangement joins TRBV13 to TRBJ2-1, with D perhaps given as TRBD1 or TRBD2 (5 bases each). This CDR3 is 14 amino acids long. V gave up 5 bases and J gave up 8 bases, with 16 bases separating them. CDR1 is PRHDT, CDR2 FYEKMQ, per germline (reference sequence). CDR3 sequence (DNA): TGTGCCAGCAGCCCCGGGACCCCGAGGGATGAGCAGTTCTTC. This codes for CASSPGTPRDEQFF.

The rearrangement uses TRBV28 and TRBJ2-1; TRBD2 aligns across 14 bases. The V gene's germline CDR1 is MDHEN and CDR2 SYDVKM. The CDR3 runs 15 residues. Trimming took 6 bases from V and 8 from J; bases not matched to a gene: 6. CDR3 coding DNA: TGTGCCAGCAGCTTGGGACTAGCGGGAGCGGATGAGCAGTTCTTC. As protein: CASSLGLAGADEQFF.

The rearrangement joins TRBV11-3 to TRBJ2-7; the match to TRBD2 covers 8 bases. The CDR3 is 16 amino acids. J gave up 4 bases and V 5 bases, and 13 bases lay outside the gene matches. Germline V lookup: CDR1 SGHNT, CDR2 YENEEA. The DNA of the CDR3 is TGTGCCAGCAGCGCTGGAACCGGGAGGGCCTCTTACGAGCAGTACTTC. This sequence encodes CASSAGTGRASYEQYF.

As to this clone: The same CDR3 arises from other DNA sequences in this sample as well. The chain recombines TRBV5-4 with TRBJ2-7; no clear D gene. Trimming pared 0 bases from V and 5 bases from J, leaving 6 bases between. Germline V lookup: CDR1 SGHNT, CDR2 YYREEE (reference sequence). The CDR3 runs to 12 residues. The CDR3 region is CASSLDRNEQYF. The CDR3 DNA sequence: TGTGCCAGCAGCTTGGACCGGAACGAGCAGTACTTC.

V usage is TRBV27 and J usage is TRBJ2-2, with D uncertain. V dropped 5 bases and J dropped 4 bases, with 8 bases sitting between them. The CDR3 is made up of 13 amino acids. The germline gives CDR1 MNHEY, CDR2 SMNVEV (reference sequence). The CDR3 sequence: CASSPLPTGELFF. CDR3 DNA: TGTGCCAGCAGTCCCCTTCCCACCGGGGAGCTGTTTTTT.